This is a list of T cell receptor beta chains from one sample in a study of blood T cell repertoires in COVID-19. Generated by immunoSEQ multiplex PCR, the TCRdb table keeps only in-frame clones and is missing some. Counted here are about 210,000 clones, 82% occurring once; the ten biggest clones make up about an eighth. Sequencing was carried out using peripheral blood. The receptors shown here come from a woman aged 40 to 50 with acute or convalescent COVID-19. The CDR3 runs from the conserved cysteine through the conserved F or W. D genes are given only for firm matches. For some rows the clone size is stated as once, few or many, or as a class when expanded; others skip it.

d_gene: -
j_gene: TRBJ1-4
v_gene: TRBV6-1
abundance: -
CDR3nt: TGTGCCAGCAGTGGCCGGGCAGGGAATGAAAAACTGTTTTTT
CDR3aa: CASSGRAGNEKLFF

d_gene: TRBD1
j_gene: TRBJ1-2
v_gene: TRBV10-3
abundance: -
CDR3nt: TGTGCCATCAGTGGGACAGGTTCTAACTATGGCTACACCTTC
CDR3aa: CAISGTGSNYGYTF

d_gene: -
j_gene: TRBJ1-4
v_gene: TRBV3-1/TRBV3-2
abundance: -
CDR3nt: TGTGCCAGCAGTCATAGGGGGGAAAAACTGTTTTTT
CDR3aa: CASSHRGEKLFF

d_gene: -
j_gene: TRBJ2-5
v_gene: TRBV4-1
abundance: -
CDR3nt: TGCGCCAGCAGTCCCGGCCAAGCGGTAGGAGAGACCCAGTACTTC
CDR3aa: CASSPGQAVGETQYF

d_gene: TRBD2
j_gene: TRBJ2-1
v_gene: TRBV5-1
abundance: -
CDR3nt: TGCGCCAGCACCCACGCGCTTGTCGGACTAGCGGGGTTCTACAATGAGCAGTTCTTC
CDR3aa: CASTHALVGLAGFYNEQFF

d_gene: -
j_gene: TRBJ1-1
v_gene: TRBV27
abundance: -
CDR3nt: TGTGCCAGCAGCCCTGTGGGCAAGAACACTGAAGCTTTCTTT
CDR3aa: CASSPVGKNTEAFF

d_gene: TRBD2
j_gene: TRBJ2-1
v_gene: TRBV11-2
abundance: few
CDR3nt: TGTGCCAGCAGCCCGAGGGACTATTGGAGGAATGAGCAGTTCTTC
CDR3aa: CASSPRDYWRNEQFF

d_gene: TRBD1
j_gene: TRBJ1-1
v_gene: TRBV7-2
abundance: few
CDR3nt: TGTGCCAGCAGCTTAGTTGGGACAGGGTGGGGGAACACTGAAGCTTTCTTT
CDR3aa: CASSLVGTGWGNTEAFF

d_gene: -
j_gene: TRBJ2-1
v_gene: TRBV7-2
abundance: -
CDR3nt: TGTGCCAGCAGCTTAGTGGGAGGCCGGGCCTCTGGGGGCAATGAGCAGTTCTTC
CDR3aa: CASSLVGGRASGGNEQFF

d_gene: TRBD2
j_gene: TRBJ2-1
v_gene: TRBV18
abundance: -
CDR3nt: TGTGCCAGCTCACCGTCTAGCGGGAGGACCAATGAGCAGTTCTTC
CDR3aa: CASSPSSGRTNEQFF

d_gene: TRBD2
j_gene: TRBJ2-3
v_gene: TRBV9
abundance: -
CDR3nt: TGTGCCAGCAGCCCCCAGGGACTAGCAGACACAGATACGCAGTATTTT
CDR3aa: CASSPQGLADTDTQYF

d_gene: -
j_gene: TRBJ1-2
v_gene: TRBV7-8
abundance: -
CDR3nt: TGTGCCAGCAGCCTCCGACAGTTCCCTAACTATGGCTACACCTTC
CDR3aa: CASSLRQFPNYGYTF

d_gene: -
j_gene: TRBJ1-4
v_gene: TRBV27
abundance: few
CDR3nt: TGTGCCAGCAGTCCCGAAGTTAGTCGGGTGGAAAAACTGTTTTTT
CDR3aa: CASSPEVSRVEKLFF

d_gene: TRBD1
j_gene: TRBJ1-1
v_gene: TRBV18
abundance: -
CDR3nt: TGTGCCAGCTCACAGGACAGGGCGGAAGCTTTCTTT
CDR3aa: CASSQDRAEAFF

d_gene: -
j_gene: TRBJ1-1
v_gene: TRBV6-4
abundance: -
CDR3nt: TGTGCCAGGCTGACGGTAGCTGGAGCTTTCTTT
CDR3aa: CARLTVAGAFF

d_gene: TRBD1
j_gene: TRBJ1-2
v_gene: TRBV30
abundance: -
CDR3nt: TGTGCCTGGAGTGTAAAGGGGGCAGGTGGCTACACCTTC
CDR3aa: CAWSVKGAGGYTF

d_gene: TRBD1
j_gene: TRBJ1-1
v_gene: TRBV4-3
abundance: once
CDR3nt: TGCGCCAGCAGCCAAGGCGACAGGGGGCACACTGAAGCTTTCTTT
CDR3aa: CASSQGDRGHTEAFF

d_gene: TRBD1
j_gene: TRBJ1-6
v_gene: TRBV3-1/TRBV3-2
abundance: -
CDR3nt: TGTGCCAGCAGCCAAGATCTGTCCGGGACAGGGTATTCACCCCTCCACTTT
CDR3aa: CASSQDLSGTGYSPLHF

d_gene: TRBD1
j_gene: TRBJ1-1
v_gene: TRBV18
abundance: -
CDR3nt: TGTGCCAGCTCACCACGGGGGACAGACCTGAACACTGAAGCTTTCTTT
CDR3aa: CASSPRGTDLNTEAFF

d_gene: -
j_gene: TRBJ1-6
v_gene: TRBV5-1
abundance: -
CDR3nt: TGCGCCAGCAGCTTGGCGGGAGACTATAATTCACCCCTCCACTTT
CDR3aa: CASSLAGDYNSPLHF

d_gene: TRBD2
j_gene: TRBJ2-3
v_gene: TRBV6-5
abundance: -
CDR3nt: TGTGCCAGCAGCCCGAAGGTAGCGGGGACGCAGTATTTT
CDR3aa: CASSPKVAGTQYF

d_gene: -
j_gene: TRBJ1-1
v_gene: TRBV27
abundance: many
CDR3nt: TGTGCCACCAAAGAGGGAGGCACTGAAGCTTTCTTT
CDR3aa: CATKEGGTEAFF

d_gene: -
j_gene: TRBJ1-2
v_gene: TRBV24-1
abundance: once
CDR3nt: TGTGCCACCAGTGATTCGACCGACAGTGCCTATGGCTACACCTTC
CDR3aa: CATSDSTDSAYGYTF

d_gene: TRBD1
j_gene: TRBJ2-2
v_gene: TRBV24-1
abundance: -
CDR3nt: TGTGCCACCAGTGATCTCACAGGGGGCCGCACCGGGGAGCTGTTTTTT
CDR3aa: CATSDLTGGRTGELFF

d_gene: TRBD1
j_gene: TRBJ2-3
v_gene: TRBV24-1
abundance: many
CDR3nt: TGTGCCACCAGTGATGTTGGGACAGGGGGGGATACGCAGTATTTT
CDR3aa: CATSDVGTGGDTQYF

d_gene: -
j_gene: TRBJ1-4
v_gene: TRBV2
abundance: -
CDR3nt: TGTGCCAGCAGTGAAGTGGGTGGGCAGACGAGAAAACTGTTTTTT
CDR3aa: CASSEVGGQTRKLFF

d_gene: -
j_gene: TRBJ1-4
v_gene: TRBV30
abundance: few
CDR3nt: TGTGCCTGGAGTACCGGGACCGGGGGATCTAATGAAAAACTGTTTTTT
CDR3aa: CAWSTGTGGSNEKLFF

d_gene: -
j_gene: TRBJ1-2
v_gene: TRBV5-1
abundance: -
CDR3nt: TGCGCCAGCAGCTTAACAGCCGGGACAACTCATGGCTACACCTTC
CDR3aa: CASSLTAGTTHGYTF

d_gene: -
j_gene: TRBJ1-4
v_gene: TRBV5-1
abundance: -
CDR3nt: TGCGCCAGCAAGTATCGAGGGGGTTATGAAAAACTGTTTTTT
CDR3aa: CASKYRGGYEKLFF

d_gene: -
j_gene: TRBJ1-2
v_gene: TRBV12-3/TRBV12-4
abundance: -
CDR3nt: TGTGCCAGCAGTAAAAGAGAAACCTATGGCTACACCTTC
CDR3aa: CASSKRETYGYTF

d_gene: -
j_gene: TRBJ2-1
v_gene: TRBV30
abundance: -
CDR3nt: TGTGCCTGGAGTGTACAGTATTATGAGCAGTTCTTC
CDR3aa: CAWSVQYYEQFF

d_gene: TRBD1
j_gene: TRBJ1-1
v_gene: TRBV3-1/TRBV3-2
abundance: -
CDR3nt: TGTGCCAGCAGCCCAGGGGGTGAGGGACAGAGGGTTCGCGCTTTCTTT
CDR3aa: CASSPGGEGQRVRAFF

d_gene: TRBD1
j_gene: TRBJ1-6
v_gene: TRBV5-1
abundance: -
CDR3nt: TGCGCCAGCAGCTCCGGACAGGGGAGTCAATATAATTCACCCCTCCACTTT
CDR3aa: CASSSGQGSQYNSPLHF

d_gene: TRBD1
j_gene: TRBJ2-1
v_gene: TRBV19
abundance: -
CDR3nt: TGTGCCAGTAGTCCCAATAGAGGGACAGGGGGCTTTAATGAGCAGTTCTTC
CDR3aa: CASSPNRGTGGFNEQFF

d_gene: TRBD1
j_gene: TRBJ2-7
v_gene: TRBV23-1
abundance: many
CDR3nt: TGCGCCAGCAGTAGCACCCAGGGACAGGTTAGGGACGCTAACGAGCAGTACTTC
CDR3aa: CASSSTQGQVRDANEQYF

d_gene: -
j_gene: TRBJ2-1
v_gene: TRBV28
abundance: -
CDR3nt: TGTGCCACCGCTATGAAGAGGGTAGGGATGCGCGTCAATGAGCAGTTCTTC
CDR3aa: CATAMKRVGMRVNEQFF

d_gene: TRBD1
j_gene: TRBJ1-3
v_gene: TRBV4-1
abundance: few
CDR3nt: TGCGCCAGCAGCCAAGATGGGACAGGAACCTACTCTGGAAACACCATATATTTT
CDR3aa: CASSQDGTGTYSGNTIYF

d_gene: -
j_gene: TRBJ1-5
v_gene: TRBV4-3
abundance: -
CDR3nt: TGCGCCAGCAGCAGACGACAGGACCATCAGCCCCAGCATTTT
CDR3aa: CASSRRQDHQPQHF

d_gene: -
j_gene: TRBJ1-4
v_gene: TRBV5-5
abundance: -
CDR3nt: TGTGCCAGCAGCATACGGGGGGAGGAAAAACTGTTTTTT
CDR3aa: CASSIRGEEKLFF

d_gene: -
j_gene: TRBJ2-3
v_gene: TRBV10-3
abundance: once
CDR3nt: TGTGCCATCAGTGAGGAGGAGCGGGGCACAGATACGCAGTATTTT
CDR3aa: CAISEEERGTDTQYF

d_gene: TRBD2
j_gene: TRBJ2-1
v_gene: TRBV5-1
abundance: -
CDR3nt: TGCGCCACCACTTGGGCGGGGGGTTCCTACAATGAGCAGTTCTTC
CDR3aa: CATTWAGGSYNEQFF

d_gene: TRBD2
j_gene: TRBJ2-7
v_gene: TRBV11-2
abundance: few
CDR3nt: TGTGCCAGCAGCCCTGATGGGGGACTAGCTCAGGGTCACGAGCAGTACTTC
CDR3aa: CASSPDGGLAQGHEQYF

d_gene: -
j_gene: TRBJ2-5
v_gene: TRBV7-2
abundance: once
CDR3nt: TGTGCCAGCAGCAATAAAGAGACCCAGTACTTC
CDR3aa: CASSNKETQYF

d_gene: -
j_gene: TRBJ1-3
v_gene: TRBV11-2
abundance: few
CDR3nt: TGTGCCAGCAGCTTTCGAAGTCCGGGTGGAAACACCATATATTTT
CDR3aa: CASSFRSPGGNTIYF

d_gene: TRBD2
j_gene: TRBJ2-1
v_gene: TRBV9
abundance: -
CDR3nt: TGTGCCAGCAGCGTAGCTTCGGGGACTATGTACAATGAGCAGTTCTTC
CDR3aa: CASSVASGTMYNEQFF

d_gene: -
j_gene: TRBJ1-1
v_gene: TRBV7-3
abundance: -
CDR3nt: TGTGCCAGCAGCGATCAGGTGAACACTGAAGCTTTCTTT
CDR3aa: CASSDQVNTEAFF

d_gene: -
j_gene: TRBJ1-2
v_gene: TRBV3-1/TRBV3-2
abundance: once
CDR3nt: TGTGCCAGCAGCTCGCACGGGGATGACTATGGCTACACCTTC
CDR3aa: CASSSHGDDYGYTF

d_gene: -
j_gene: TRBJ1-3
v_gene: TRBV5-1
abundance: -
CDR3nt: TGCGCCAGCAGCTGGGGACTGTTGAGCTCTGGAAACACCATATATTTT
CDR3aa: CASSWGLLSSGNTIYF